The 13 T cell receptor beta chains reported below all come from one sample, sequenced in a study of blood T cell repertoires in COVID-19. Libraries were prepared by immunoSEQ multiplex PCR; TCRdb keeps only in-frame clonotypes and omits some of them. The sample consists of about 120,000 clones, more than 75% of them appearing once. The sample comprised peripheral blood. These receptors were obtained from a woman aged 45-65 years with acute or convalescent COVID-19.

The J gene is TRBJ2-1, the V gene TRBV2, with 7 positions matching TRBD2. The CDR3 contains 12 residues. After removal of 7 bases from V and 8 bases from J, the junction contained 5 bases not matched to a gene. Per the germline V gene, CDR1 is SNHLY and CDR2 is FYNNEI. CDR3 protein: CASKGEGDEQFF. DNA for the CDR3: TGTGCCAGCAAAGGGGAGGGCGATGAGCAGTTCTTC. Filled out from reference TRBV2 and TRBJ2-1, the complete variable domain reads EPEVTQTPSHQVTQMGQEVILRCVPISNHLYFYWYRQILGQKVEFLVSFYNNEISEKSEIFDDQFSVERPDGSNFTLKIRSTKLEDSAMYFCASKGEGDEQFFGPGTRLTVL.

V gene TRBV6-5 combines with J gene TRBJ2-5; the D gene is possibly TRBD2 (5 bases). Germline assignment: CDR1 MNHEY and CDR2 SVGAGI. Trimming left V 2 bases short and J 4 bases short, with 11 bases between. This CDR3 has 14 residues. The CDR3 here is CASSYGGLRETQYF. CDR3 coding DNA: TGTGCCAGCAGTTACGGTGGACTCAGAGAGACCCAGTACTTC.

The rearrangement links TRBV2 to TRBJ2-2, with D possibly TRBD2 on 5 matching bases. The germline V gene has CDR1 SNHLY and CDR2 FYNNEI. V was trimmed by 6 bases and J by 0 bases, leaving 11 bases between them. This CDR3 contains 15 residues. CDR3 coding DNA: TGTGCCAGCAGGGAAACTAGTACGAACACCGGGGAGCTGTTTTTT. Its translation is CASRETSTNTGELFF.

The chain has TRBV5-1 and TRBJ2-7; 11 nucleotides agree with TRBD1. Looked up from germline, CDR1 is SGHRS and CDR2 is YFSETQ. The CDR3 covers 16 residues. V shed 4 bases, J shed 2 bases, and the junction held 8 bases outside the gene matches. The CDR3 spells CASSPIPGQGAYEQYF. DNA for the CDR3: TGCGCCAGCAGCCCCATACCGGGACAGGGGGCCTACGAGCAGTACTTC. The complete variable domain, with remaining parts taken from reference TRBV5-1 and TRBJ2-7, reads KAGVTQTPRYLIKTRGQQVTLSCSPISGHRSVSWYQQTPGQGLQFLFEYFSETQRNKGNFPGRFSGRQFSNSRSEMNVSTLELGDSALYLCASSPIPGQGAYEQYFGPGTRLTVT.

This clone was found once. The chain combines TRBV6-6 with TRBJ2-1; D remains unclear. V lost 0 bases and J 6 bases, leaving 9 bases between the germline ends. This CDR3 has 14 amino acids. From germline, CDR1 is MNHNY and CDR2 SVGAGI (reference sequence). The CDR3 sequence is CASSYSTFPNEQFF. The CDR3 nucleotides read TGTGCCAGCAGTTACTCTACTTTCCCCAATGAGCAGTTCTTC.

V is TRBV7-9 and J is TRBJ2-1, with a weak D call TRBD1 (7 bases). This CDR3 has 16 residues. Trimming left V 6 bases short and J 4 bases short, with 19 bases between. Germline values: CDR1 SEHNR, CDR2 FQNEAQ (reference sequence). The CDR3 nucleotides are TGTGCCAGCAGGGGGACTCAGGGGGACTGGTACAATGAGCAGTTCTTC. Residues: CASRGTQGDWYNEQFF.

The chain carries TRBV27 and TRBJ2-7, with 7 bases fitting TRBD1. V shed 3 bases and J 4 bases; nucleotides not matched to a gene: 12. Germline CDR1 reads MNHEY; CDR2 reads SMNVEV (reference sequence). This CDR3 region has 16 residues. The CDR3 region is CASSFSAAQGKYEQYF. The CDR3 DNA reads TGTGCCAGCAGTTTCTCCGCGGCACAGGGGAAATACGAGCAGTACTTC.

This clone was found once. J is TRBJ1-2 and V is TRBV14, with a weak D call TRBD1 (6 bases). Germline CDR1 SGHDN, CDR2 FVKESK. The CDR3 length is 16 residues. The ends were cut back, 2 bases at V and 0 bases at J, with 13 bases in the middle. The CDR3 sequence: CASSQPGHRANYGYTF. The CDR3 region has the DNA TGTGCCAGCAGCCAACCGGGACACCGAGCTAACTATGGCTACACCTTC.

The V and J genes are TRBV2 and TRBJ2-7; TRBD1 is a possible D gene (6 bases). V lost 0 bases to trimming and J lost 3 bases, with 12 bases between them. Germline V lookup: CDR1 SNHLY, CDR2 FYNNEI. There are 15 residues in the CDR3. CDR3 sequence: CASSEAQGSYYEQYF. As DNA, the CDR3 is TGTGCCAGCAGTGAAGCACAGGGATCCTACTACGAGCAGTACTTC.

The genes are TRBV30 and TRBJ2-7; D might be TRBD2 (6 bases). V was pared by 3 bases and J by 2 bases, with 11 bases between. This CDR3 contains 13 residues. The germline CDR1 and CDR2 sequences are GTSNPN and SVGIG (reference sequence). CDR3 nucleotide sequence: TGTGCCTGGAGGGCTAGCGCGGCCTACGAGCAGTACTTC. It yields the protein CAWRASAAYEQYF. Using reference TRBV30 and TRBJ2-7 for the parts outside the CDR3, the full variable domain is SQTIHQWPATLVQPVGSPLSLECTVEGTSNPNLYWYRQAAGRGLQLLFYSVGIGQISSEVPQNLSASRPQDRQFILSSKKLLLSDSGFYLCAWRASAAYEQYFGPGTRLTVT.

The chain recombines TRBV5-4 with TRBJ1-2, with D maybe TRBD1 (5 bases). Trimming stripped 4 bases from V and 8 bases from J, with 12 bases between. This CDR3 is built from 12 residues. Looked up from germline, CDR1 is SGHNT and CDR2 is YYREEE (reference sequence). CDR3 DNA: TGTGCCAGCAGCGTACTGGAGGGGGGCTACACCTTC. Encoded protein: CASSVLEGGYTF.

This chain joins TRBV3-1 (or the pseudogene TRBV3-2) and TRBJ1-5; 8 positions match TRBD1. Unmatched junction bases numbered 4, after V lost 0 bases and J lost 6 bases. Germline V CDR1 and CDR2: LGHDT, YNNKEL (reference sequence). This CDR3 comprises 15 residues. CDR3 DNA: TGTGCCAGCAGCCAAGATACCACAGGGGGTCAGCCCCAGCATTTT. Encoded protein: CASSQDTTGGQPQHF.

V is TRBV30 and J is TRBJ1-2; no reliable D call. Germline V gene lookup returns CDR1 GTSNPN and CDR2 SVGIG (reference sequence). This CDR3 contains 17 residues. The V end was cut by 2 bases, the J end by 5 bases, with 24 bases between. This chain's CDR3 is CAWSTTTKGGRPYGYTF. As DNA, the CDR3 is TGTGCCTGGAGTACTACAACGAAGGGAGGGCGACCATATGGCTACACCTTC.